This is a list of T cell receptor beta chains from one sample in a study of blood T cell repertoires in COVID-19. Libraries were prepared by immunoSEQ multiplex PCR; TCRdb keeps only in-frame clonotypes and omits some of them. The profile shows 70,000 or so clones, 88% of them singletons. The sample consisted of peripheral blood. All receptors derive from a human donor in a cohort sampled during active COVID-19. CDR3s include the opening cysteine and the closing phenylalanine or tryptophan. Each record gives: D gene, clone size, V gene, J gene, CDR3 DNA, CDR3 protein. The D gene is left open where the match is weak. The size of a clone is reported for some rows only, either as once, few or many, or as a class for expanded clones.

TRBD2,once,TRBV19,TRBJ2-1,TGTGCCAGTAGTGTGAGGATGGGACTAGAAGGCGATGAGCAGTTCTTC,CASSVRMGLEGDEQFF
.,.,TRBV5-1,TRBJ2-7,TGCGCCAGCAGCCTGACGGGGGAAAGCGAGCAGTACTTC,CASSLTGESEQYF
.,.,TRBV5-6,TRBJ1-1,TGTGCCAGCAGCTTGGGGGGGAGGACTGAAGCTTTCTTT,CASSLGGRTEAFF
.,.,TRBV5-1,TRBJ1-2,TGCGCCAGCAGCATCAGCTACAGGGATGGCTACACCTTC,CASSISYRDGYTF
.,.,TRBV29-1,TRBJ2-1,TGCAGCGTATCGAAACCCGGCCGGGGAACCATGTACAATGAGCAGTTCTTC,CSVSKPGRGTMYNEQFF
TRBD1,.,TRBV30,TRBJ2-3,TGTGCCTGGGGGGGATTACAGGGGGATACGCAGTATTTT,CAWGGLQGDTQYF
.,.,TRBV27,TRBJ2-3,TGTGCCAGCAGTTCGTCTTATACGCAGTATTTT,CASSSSYTQYF
TRBD1,.,TRBV19,TRBJ2-7,TGTGCCAGTAGTATCGGGACAGGGCAGGGGGTCTACGAGCAGTACTTC,CASSIGTGQGVYEQYF
TRBD2,.,TRBV5-6,TRBJ2-2,TGTGCCAGCAGCCCGTCGAGCGGGGGTGAAACCGGGGAGCTGTTTTTT,CASSPSSGGETGELFF
TRBD1,.,TRBV6-5,TRBJ1-1,TGTGCCAGCGAATGGGGGACAGGGGGTACTGAAGCTTTCTTT,CASEWGTGGTEAFF
.,.,TRBV7-2,TRBJ1-2,TGTGCCAGCAGCTTAGAATCACAGTTTAACTATGGCTACACCTTC,CASSLESQFNYGYTF
.,once,TRBV5-4,TRBJ2-6,TGTGCCAGCAGTAGGTTGGGCCAGGAGGCCAACGTCCTGACTTTC,CASSRLGQEANVLTF
TRBD1,.,TRBV2,TRBJ2-7,TGTGCCAGCAGGTGGGGGACAGGGGGGACCGAGCAGTACTTC,CASRWGTGGTEQYF
TRBD2,.,TRBV3-1/TRBV3-2,TRBJ2-1,TGTGCCAGCAGCTCGACTAGCGGGTTTTACAATGAGCAGTTCTTC,CASSSTSGFYNEQFF
TRBD1,.,TRBV14,TRBJ2-2,TGTGCCAGCAGCCAAGTCGGGACAGGGGTCACCGGGGAGCTGTTTTTT,CASSQVGTGVTGELFF
TRBD2,.,TRBV18,TRBJ2-7,TGTGCCAGCTCACCACGGCTAGCGGGGACTTCCTACGAGCAGTACTTC,CASSPRLAGTSYEQYF
.,.,TRBV19,TRBJ2-3,TGTGCCAGTAGTATAGGCGGGCCCACAGATACGCAGTATTTT,CASSIGGPTDTQYF
.,.,TRBV29-1,TRBJ1-1,TGCAGCGGCTACAGGGTTAACACTGAAGCTTTCTTT,CSGYRVNTEAFF
.,.,TRBV19,TRBJ2-4,TGTGCCAGTAGTGGAACGGGACTAGCCAAAAACATTCAGTACTTC,CASSGTGLAKNIQYF
TRBD2,.,TRBV7-9,TRBJ2-1,TGTGCCAGCGGTGCTGGGGGGCTAGCGGGAGTGGGTCTGATGTATGAGCAGTTCTTC,CASGAGGLAGVGLMYEQFF
TRBD1,.,TRBV29-1,TRBJ1-2,TGCAGCGTTGACCCTAGGGGGCTTGCTGGCTACACCTTC,CSVDPRGLAGYTF
.,.,TRBV7-3,TRBJ2-5,TGTGCCAGCAGCTTAAGTGCCGGACAACAAGAGACCCAGTACTTC,CASSLSAGQQETQYF
.,.,TRBV11-2,TRBJ2-7,TGTGCCAGCAGCTTTGTAGCGGAGAGCTCCTACGAGCAGTACTTC,CASSFVAESSYEQYF
TRBD2,.,TRBV5-1,TRBJ2-2,TGCGCCAGCAGCCCGTTTAGCGGGAGGGACACCGGGGAGCTGTTTTTT,CASSPFSGRDTGELFF
.,.,TRBV5-1,TRBJ1-2,TGCGCCAGCAGCTTGGAGGACAGCGTCTATGGCTACACCTTC,CASSLEDSVYGYTF
.,.,TRBV13,TRBJ2-2,TGTGCCAGCAGGTTACTAGCCGGCGACACCGGGGAGCTGTTTTTT,CASRLLAGDTGELFF
TRBD2,.,TRBV5-1,TRBJ2-7,TGCGCCAGCGCGGGGGGAGGCGACCCCTACGAGCAGTACTTC,CASAGGGDPYEQYF
TRBD2,.,TRBV11-2,TRBJ2-5,TGTGCCAGCAGCCCGGGAGGGGCACGTGGGGAGACCCAGTACTTC,CASSPGGARGETQYF
.,.,TRBV18,TRBJ2-7,TGTGCCAGCTCACAGCAGGGTTCCTACGAGCAGTACTTC,CASSQQGSYEQYF
.,.,TRBV13,TRBJ2-3,TGTGCCAGCACCCCCCCCCAGGAAGAAGATACGCAGTATTTT,CASTPPQEEDTQYF
.,.,TRBV7-9,TRBJ2-1,TGTGCCAGCAGCTTAGATCCCATTTACAATGAGCAGTTCTTC,CASSLDPIYNEQFF
TRBD1,.,TRBV5-1,TRBJ1-6,TGCGCCAGCAGCAGGGGCGGACAGGTGGGATCACCCCTCCACTTT,CASSRGGQVGSPLHF
.,once,TRBV6-1,TRBJ1-2,TGTGCCAGCAGTGAACCCATGGAGGGGATCTCTGGCTACACCTTC,CASSEPMEGISGYTF
.,few,TRBV7-9,TRBJ1-5,TGTGCCAGCAGCGCCGAGTATGCCGACAATAGCAATCAGCCCCAGCATTTT,CASSAEYADNSNQPQHF
TRBD1,.,TRBV3-1/TRBV3-2,TRBJ1-6,TGTGCCAGCAGCCAAGTAGGGGACAGGTCTTCACCCCTCCACTTT,CASSQVGDRSSPLHF
.,.,TRBV15,TRBJ1-5,TGTGCCACCAGCAGAGATAGAATATCCCAGCCCCAGCATTTT,CATSRDRISQPQHF
.,.,TRBV2,TRBJ1-4,TGTGCCAGCAGTGAATCGGGTGTAGGGGGGGGTGAAAAACTGTTTTTT,CASSESGVGGGEKLFF
.,once,TRBV19,TRBJ1-5,TGTGCCAGTAGTGCCCTCGGGGGCGGGGGTCAGCCCCAGCATTTT,CASSALGGGGQPQHF
TRBD2,.,TRBV7-9,TRBJ2-3,TGTGCTGGGGGCCTAGCGGGGACTAGCACAGATACGCAGTATTTT,CAGGLAGTSTDTQYF
.,.,TRBV6-5,TRBJ1-5,TGTGCCAGTTTACCAACCCGAGGCAATCAGCCCCAGCATTTT,CASLPTRGNQPQHF
.,.,TRBV3-1/TRBV3-2,TRBJ2-1,TGTGCCAGCAGCCCGCAGGGATCCTACAATGAGCAGTTCTTC,CASSPQGSYNEQFF
TRBD1,.,TRBV28,TRBJ1-4,TGTGCCAGCAGCCAGGCCGGACAGGGGAATTATGAAAAACTGTTTTTT,CASSQAGQGNYEKLFF
.,.,TRBV3-1/TRBV3-2,TRBJ1-2,TGTGCCAGCACCCCGGGGGGGTACTATGGCTACACCTTC,CASTPGGYYGYTF
.,.,TRBV6-5,TRBJ1-1,TGTGCCAGCAGCCGGGGTCAGGGGCTGACTGAAGCTTTCTTT,CASSRGQGLTEAFF
.,few,TRBV15,TRBJ1-4,TGTGCCACCAGCCGCGAGAGGGGAGGTGAAAAACTGTTTTTT,CATSRERGGEKLFF
TRBD2,.,TRBV6-2/TRBV6-3,TRBJ2-1,TGTGCCAGCAGTTACCCCCGGACTAGCGGGAGGGCCAGGGGTGAGCAGTTCTTC,CASSYPRTSGRARGEQFF
.,.,TRBV11-2,TRBJ2-2,TGTGCCAGCAGCCCAAGGGCGGGCGGCGGGGAGCTGTTTTTT,CASSPRAGGGELFF
TRBD2,.,TRBV6-4,TRBJ2-3,TGTGCCAGCAGTGTAACTAGCGAATCCACAGATACGCAGTATTTT,CASSVTSESTDTQYF
TRBD1,.,TRBV2,TRBJ1-5,TGTGCCAGCAGTGGGACAGGGGGGTACCAGCCCCAGCATTTT,CASSGTGGYQPQHF
.,once,TRBV28,TRBJ1-1,TGTGCCAGCAGTCCCCAGACAGGAGTCAACACTGAAGCTTTCTTT,CASSPQTGVNTEAFF
.,.,TRBV3-1/TRBV3-2,TRBJ2-3,TGTGCCAGCAGCTTCCGGGATCCCTATACGCAGTATTTT,CASSFRDPYTQYF
TRBD1,few,TRBV24-1,TRBJ2-2,TGTGCCACCGGGGACAGTCTACGAATAGGGGAGCTGTTTTTT,CATGDSLRIGELFF
.,.,TRBV4-1,TRBJ1-1,TGCGCCAGCAGCCCCGAGGGCCCCGGGACTGAAGCTTTCTTT,CASSPEGPGTEAFF
TRBD1,.,TRBV5-1,TRBJ2-6,TGCGCCAGCAGCATCGGACAGGACAGCTACTCTGGGGCCAACGTCCTGACTTTC,CASSIGQDSYSGANVLTF
TRBD1,.,TRBV24-1,TRBJ2-3,TGTGCCACCAGTGATTCCCCGGGACAGGGGGCAGATACGCAGTATTTT,CATSDSPGQGADTQYF
.,.,TRBV24-1,TRBJ2-5,TGTGCCACCGAAGGGGGACAAGAGACCCAGTACTTC,CATEGGQETQYF
.,once,TRBV2,TRBJ2-7,TGTGCCAGCAGTGAGAGGCTAGCCCCTCTCCAATTCTGGGTCTACGAGCAGTACTTC,CASSERLAPLQFWVYEQYF